This T cell receptor beta chain originates from a study of OX40 agonist ivuxolimab in advanced cancers. Looking at the study overall: Patients with hepatocellular carcinoma, melanoma, renal cell or head and neck cancer made up the dose-escalation patients.

General study points: At 0.1 to 3.0 mg/kg and by week 6, CD4+ and CD8+ T cells in the blood had expanded clonally.

About this clone: Its specificity is not known.

Germline values: CDR1 SQVTM, CDR2 ANQGSEA. There are 14 residues in the CDR3. The V segment lost 0 bases and the J segment 2 bases; nucleotides outside the gene matches: 1. Clones were read by immunoSEQ multiplex PCR, and TCRdb kept only the in-frame ones, dropping some. The sample lists about 81,000 clones; 85% to 95% were seen once. The material sequenced was CD4+ or CD8+ T cells sorted from blood, taken in a trial of the OX40 agonist ivuxolimab. This receptor was taken from an adult with an advanced solid tumor such as melanoma, head and neck, liver or kidney cancer. The rearrangement links TRBV29-1 to TRBJ2-7, with 10 bases that match TRBD2. The CDR3 coding sequence is TGCAGCGTTGAAGAAGGGACTAGCGCCTACGAGCAGTACTTC. This gives the protein CSVEEGTSAYEQYF.